One sample yielded the 8 T cell receptor beta chains listed below, sequenced in a study of graft-versus-host responses after intestinal transplantation. Libraries were prepared by immunoSEQ multiplex PCR; TCRdb keeps only in-frame clonotypes and omits some of them. Of around 130,000 clones in the sample, around 90% were seen once. The antigens for these receptors are not known. The source was unstimulated CD4+ T cells sorted from spleen or lymph node cells, collected before intestinal transplant. All receptors derive from a human donor who received an intestinal transplant.

The chain carries TRBV27 and TRBJ2-7, with 9 bases lining up with TRBD1. The V and J ends lost 0 bases and 2 bases, in that order; junction bases with no gene match: 5. CDR1 is MNHEY, CDR2 SMNVEV, per germline (reference sequence). The CDR3 spans 16 residues. CDR3 in DNA: TGTGCCAGCAGTTTATCGGTGGGGACAGGGCCCTACGAGCAGTACTTC. This translates into CASSLSVGTGPYEQYF.

Note on this clone: One junction end disagrees with the germline gene, perhaps due to a read error. The V and J genes are TRBV9 and TRBJ1-2; the D is unclear. This CDR3 spans 12 amino acids. Germline lookup yields CDR1 SGDLS and CDR2 YYNGEE. CDR3 amino acids: CASSVGGEYPSF. CDR3 nucleotides: TGTGCCAGCAGCGTAGGAGGTGAATACCCTTCCTTC.

The gene calls are TRBV30 and TRBJ1-1; 7 nucleotides align to TRBD1. V lost 2 bases and J lost 6; bases outside the gene matches: 6. The germline V gene encodes CDR1 GTSNPN and CDR2 SVGIG (reference sequence). This CDR3 contains 13 residues. As DNA, the CDR3 is TGTGCCTGGAGTCTGACAGGGTCGGCTGAAGCTTTCTTT. It is translated as CAWSLTGSAEAFF.

The chain employs TRBV30 and TRBJ1-5; D is perhaps TRBD1 (5 bases). V gave up 0 bases and J gave up 7 bases, with 10 bases separating them. CDR1 and CDR2 from the germline V gene are GTSNPN and SVGIG (reference sequence). The CDR3 consists of 13 residues. The CDR3 DNA is TGTGCCTGGAGTGTGCAGGGTGGCCAGCCCCAGCATTTT. Encoded protein: CAWSVQGGQPQHF.

This chain links TRBV7-7 with TRBJ2-5, with TRBD1 matching over 9 bases. CDR1 is SSHAT and CDR2 is FNYEAQ in the germline V gene (reference sequence). V was clipped by 5 bases and J by 0 bases; unmatched bases: 4. This CDR3 has 15 amino acids. CDR3 loop: CASSTDRGNQETQYF. CDR3 in DNA: TGTGCCAGCAGCACGGACAGGGGCAACCAAGAGACCCAGTACTTC.

This clone was detected once. V gene TRBV5-8 combines with J gene TRBJ2-7; D is possibly TRBD1 (5 bases). Trimming pared 1 base from V and 7 bases from J, leaving 12 bases between. The CDR3 totals 13 residues. CDR1 is SGHTS, CDR2 YDEGEE, per germline. The CDR3 region has the DNA TGTGCCAGCAGCTTGAGGGGCTATAGGGAGCAGTACTTC. This sequence encodes CASSLRGYREQYF.

The chain combines TRBV2 with TRBJ2-5; D is perhaps TRBD2 (5 bases). The CDR3 is made up of 12 amino acids. Germline CDR1 reads SNHLY; CDR2 reads FYNNEI. The V and J ends lost 8 bases and 10 bases respectively, with 17 bases between them. DNA of the CDR3: TGTGCCAGCGGGGAAAGACATGAGGGCCAGTACTTC. Amino acid sequence: CASGERHEGQYF.

This chain connects TRBV10-3 to TRBJ2-1; 7 nucleotides align to TRBD1. This CDR3 contains 12 residues. With 10 bases clipped from V and 8 bases from J, the junction kept 8 bases outside the gene matches. CDR1 is ENHRY, CDR2 SYGVKD, per germline. The CDR3 here is CATSQGFDEQFF. As DNA, the CDR3 is TGTGCCACTTCACAGGGGTTCGATGAGCAGTTCTTC.